These 18 T cell receptor beta chains share one sample of origin, sequenced in a study of T cell responses to AZD1222 COVID-19 vaccine. Sequencing was performed with immunoSEQ multiplex PCR; in TCRdb, only in-frame clones are kept and a portion is missing. The sample records over 150,000 clones, over 85% being singletons. The source material was peripheral blood, sampled 28 days after the second AZD1222 dose. The receptor set was obtained from an adult who received the AZD1222 COVID-19 vaccine.

The V and J genes are TRBV5-1 and TRBJ1-2; tentative D call: TRBD1 (5 bases). V lost 4 bases and J 6 bases, leaving 13 bases between the germline ends. This CDR3 is 13 amino acids long. Germline V gives CDR1 SGHRS, CDR2 YFSETQ. The CDR3 here is CASSIGDVNGYTF. The CDR3 DNA sequence: TGCGCCAGCAGCATTGGGGACGTAAATGGCTACACCTTC.

About this clone: The same CDR3 can be traced to other DNA sequences in this sample. This sequence joins TRBV18 and TRBJ2-5, with D unresolved. The CDR3 has 11 amino acids. Germline V CDR1 and CDR2: KGHSH, LQKENI. V was trimmed by 3 bases and J by 5 bases, leaving 4 bases between them. CDR3: CASSPKETQYF. CDR3 in DNA: TGTGCCAGCTCACCGAAGGAGACCCAGTACTTC.

The chain carries TRBV28 and TRBJ1-2, with TRBD1 matching 7 bases. Trimming removed 6 bases from V and 4 bases from J; junction bases left unmatched: 11. Germline loops: CDR1 MDHEN, CDR2 SYDVKM. This CDR3 spans 15 amino acids. The CDR3 sequence is CASRTRDSPLYGYTF. CDR3 coding DNA: TGTGCCAGCAGGACTAGGGACAGCCCCCTCTATGGCTACACCTTC.

The count of this clone is one. The chain is built from TRBV5-1 and TRBJ1-5, with D perhaps TRBD1 (5 bases). Per germline, CDR1 SGHRS and CDR2 YFSETQ. This CDR3 is built from 13 residues. The V end was cut by 3 bases, the J end by 5 bases, with 9 bases between. This CDR3 reads CASSWDGYQPQHF. The CDR3, as DNA: TGCGCCAGCAGCTGGGACGGTTATCAGCCCCAGCATTTT.

The chain is built from TRBV6-6 and TRBJ2-1; D remains ambiguous. The CDR3 is made up of 13 amino acids. CDR1 and CDR2 from the germline V gene are MNHNY and SVGAGI (reference sequence). The V gene lost 7 bases and the J gene lost 0 bases, with 7 bases spanning the gap. The CDR3 DNA is TGTGCCAGCAAGGCCAGCTCCTACAATGAGCAGTTCTTC. Translated: CASKASSYNEQFF.

This chain connects TRBV10-3 to TRBJ1-2; D call uncertain. Germline values: CDR1 ENHRY, CDR2 SYGVKD. With 4 bases removed from V and 3 bases from J, the gap between germline ends came to 15 bases. CDR3 length equals 15 residues. This CDR3 reads CAISVDGNFDYGYTF. The DNA for the CDR3 is TGTGCCATCAGTGTAGACGGAAACTTTGACTATGGCTACACCTTC.

The chain joins TRBV6-1 to TRBJ1-1, with D unclear. The CDR3 runs 16 residues. Germline V CDR1 and CDR2: MNHNS, SASEGT. Trimming took 1 base from V and 1 from J, leaving 13 bases between them. CDR3 region: CASSEGWGGGNTEAFF. CDR3 nucleotide sequence: TGTGCCAGCAGTGAAGGCTGGGGTGGTGGGAACACTGAAGCTTTCTTT.

This chain links TRBV5-1 with TRBJ1-4; 8 nucleotides line up with TRBD1. The V and J ends lost 4 bases and 4 bases, in that order; junction bases with no gene match: 3. The CDR3 has 14 residues. Germline assignment: CDR1 SGHRS and CDR2 YFSETQ. In DNA, the CDR3 is TGCGCCAGCAGCCACAGGGGGTTTAATGAAAAACTGTTTTTT. It encodes CASSHRGFNEKLFF.

The chain carries TRBV6-2 or TRBV6-3 and TRBJ2-2; TRBD1 aligns across 8 bases. V trimming: 2 bases; J trimming: 5 bases; junction bases outside the gene matches: 7. The CDR3 extends over 16 amino acids. Looked up from germline, CDR1 is MNHEY and CDR2 is SVGEGT. The CDR3 region has the DNA TGTGCCAGCAGTTACCAGGACAGGGTTGGAACCGGGGAGCTGTTTTTT. Amino acids: CASSYQDRVGTGELFF.

The rearrangement uses TRBV9 and TRBJ2-7; 7 bases fit TRBD1. Germline V gives CDR1 SGDLS, CDR2 YYNGEE. The CDR3 contains 15 residues. Losses at the gene ends were 3 bases for V and 5 bases for J; bases not matched to a gene: 11. CDR3: CASSGDRAPANEQYF. As DNA, the CDR3 is TGTGCCAGCAGCGGCGACAGGGCCCCCGCCAACGAGCAGTACTTC.

In this sample, this clone turned up once. The chain recombines TRBV6-5 with TRBJ1-6, with D possibly matching TRBD1 (5 bases). Trimming removed 3 bases from V and 9 bases from J, with 12 bases in between. The germline V gene has CDR1 MNHEY and CDR2 SVGAGI. This CDR3 has 14 residues. CDR3 sequence reads: CASSYSGRGSPLHF. The CDR3 nucleotides read TGTGCCAGCAGTTATTCGGGGCGCGGTTCACCCCTCCACTTT.

The chain recombines TRBV5-6 with TRBJ1-2; 8 bases agree with TRBD1. J gave up 7 bases and V 4 bases, and 6 bases lay outside the gene matches. Germline lookup yields CDR1 SGHDT and CDR2 YYEEEE. The CDR3 is made up of 13 amino acids. CDR3 protein: CASSRQGSRGYTF. As DNA, the CDR3 is TGTGCCAGCAGCCGACAGGGGTCGCGTGGCTACACCTTC. Complete variable domain (other parts from reference TRBV5-6 and TRBJ1-2): DAGVTQSPTHLIKTRGQQVTLRCSPKSGHDTVSWYQQALGQGPQFIFQYYEEEERQRGNFPDRFSGHQFPNYSSELNVNALLLGDSALYLCASSRQGSRGYTFGSGTRLTVV.

The chain recombines TRBV21-1 with TRBJ2-4; the D call in the table, TRBD1, was not verified against the DNA. TRBV21-1 counts as a pseudogene. CDR3 length: 13 residues. The CDR3, as DNA: TGTGCCAGCAGCCTCACAGAGAAAAACATTCAGTACTTC. Its protein product is CASSLTEKNIQYF.

The chain carries TRBV7-2 and TRBJ1-3; D not resolved. This CDR3 comprises 16 residues. CDR1 is SGHTA, CDR2 FQGNSA, per germline. V was pared by 1 base and J by 0 bases, with 10 bases between. DNA for the CDR3: TGTGCCAGCAGCTTAGGGACGGGCCACTCTGGAAACACCATATATTTT. Residues: CASSLGTGHSGNTIYF.

The chain is built from TRBV6-5 and TRBJ2-1; 9 nucleotides agree with TRBD2. CDR1 and CDR2 from the germline V gene are MNHEY and SVGAGI. V shed 3 bases and J 5 bases; nucleotides not matched to a gene: 8. CDR3 length equals 16 residues. The DNA of the CDR3 is TGTGCCAGCAGTTATGCCGGGACTAGCTATCACAATGAGCAGTTCTTC. This codes for CASSYAGTSYHNEQFF.

The chain employs TRBV18 and TRBJ2-7; D is uncertain. CDR3 length: 12 amino acids. CDR1 is KGHSH, CDR2 LQKENI, per germline. V shed 3 bases and J shed 0 bases, with 3 bases lying between them. CDR3 sequence reads: CASSPSSYEQYF. Written as DNA, the CDR3 is TGTGCCAGCTCACCGAGCTCCTACGAGCAGTACTTC.

The V gene is TRBV15, the J gene TRBJ2-5; D unresolved. Per germline, CDR1 LNHNV and CDR2 YYDKDF (reference sequence). The CDR3 extends over 15 amino acids. V was shortened by 0 bases and J by 2 bases, with 10 bases between the two germline ends. The CDR3 DNA is TGTGCCACCAGCAGAGATCTGGGAAGTCAAGAGACCCAGTACTTC. Its translation: CATSRDLGSQETQYF.

V is TRBV4-2 and J is TRBJ1-1; the D gene is possibly TRBD1 (5 bases). The CDR3 is 15 amino acids. V shed 3 bases and J shed 10 bases, with 21 bases lying between them. Germline loops: CDR1 LGHNA, CDR2 YNFKEQ. The CDR3 DNA follows: TGTGCCAGCAGCCAGTCCCGGGACGGGAAGGAGGGAGCTTTCTTT. Translation: CASSQSRDGKEGAFF.